This entry lists 3 T cell receptor beta chains sequenced from one sample in a study of cytomegalovirus exposure and HLA in healthy donors. Profiling relied on immunoSEQ multiplex PCR, and the TCRdb table lists in-frame clones only, not all of them. The sample includes about 150,000 clones, 88% seen only once; the top ten take around 3%. The sequencing sample was made of PBMCs. Receptors originate from a young man in good health and CMV-seronegative.

The chain links TRBV7-9 to TRBJ2-7; TRBD1 is a possible D gene (6 bases). V lost 4 bases and J 6 bases, leaving 10 bases between the germline ends. The CDR3 is 12 amino acids. From germline, CDR1 is SEHNR and CDR2 FQNEAQ (reference sequence). The CDR3 loop reads CASSSTGIEQYV. The CDR3 DNA sequence: TGTGCCAGCAGCTCAACAGGGATCGAGCAGTACGTC.

J is TRBJ1-3 and V is TRBV10-2; tentatively, D is TRBD1 (6 bases). CDR1 and CDR2 (germline): WSHSY, SAAADI. The CDR3 contains 13 residues. Trimming removed 4 bases at V and 4 bases at J, with 8 bases between. CDR3 region: CASSAGEGNTIYF. DNA for the CDR3: TGCGCCAGCAGTGCAGGGGAAGGAAACACCATATATTTT.

The gene calls are TRBV29-1 and TRBJ1-1, with 7 bases matching TRBD1. This CDR3 is 12 amino acids long. Per the germline V gene, CDR1 is SQVTM and CDR2 is ANQGSEA. J was trimmed by 6 bases and V by 7 bases; bases with no gene match: 8. CDR3: CSDLTGSSEAFF. The CDR3 nucleotides read TGCAGCGACTTGACAGGGTCTTCTGAAGCTTTCTTT.